This passage covers 23 T cell receptor beta chains from one sample sequenced in a study of post-analysis software for immune sequencing data. TCR beta cDNA libraries had unique molecular identifiers. TCRdb re-analysed the PCR reads in MiXCR, keeping a single row per CDR3 protein. The sample records about 460,000 distinct CDR3 sequences, 45% being singletons. Their antigens remain unidentified. Study-wide results and limits: In patients, TRBV5-6, TRBV5-1 and TRBV20-1 belonged to four or five TRBV segments found more frequently than in controls.

The sample taken for sequencing was blood. The receptors come from a girl aged 5 to 17 with multiple sclerosis.

The J gene is TRBJ2-1, the V gene TRBV14; D gene uncertain. From germline, CDR1 is SGHDN and CDR2 FVKESK. V was pared by 1 base and J by 0 bases, with 10 bases between. CDR3 length: 16 residues. CDR3 coding DNA: TGTGCCAGCAGCCAAGGGAGACCAAGCTCCTACAATGAGCAGTTCTTC. This sequence encodes CASSQGRPSSYNEQFF.

V is TRBV6-5 and J is TRBJ2-1; TRBD2 aligns across 11 bases. The CDR3 spans 16 residues. Trimming cost V 6 bases and J 1 base; bases outside gene matches: 5. CDR1 MNHEY and CDR2 SVGAGI come from the germline V gene. CDR3 region: CASRETSGMSYNEQFF. The CDR3 DNA is TGTGCCAGCAGGGAGACTAGCGGGATGTCCTACAATGAGCAGTTCTTC.

This rearrangement joins TRBV9 to TRBJ2-5; D may be TRBD1 (6 bases). Germline V CDR1 and CDR2: SGDLS, YYNGEE. V was clipped by 2 bases and J by 5 bases, with 13 bases between them. The CDR3 is 14 residues long. The CDR3 is CASSVKQGGETQYF. In DNA form, the CDR3 reads TGTGCCAGCAGCGTGAAACAGGGTGGGGAGACCCAGTACTTC.

This clonotype turned up a few times. This chain uses TRBV5-6 with TRBJ1-4; 7 positions match TRBD1. This CDR3 comprises 13 residues. J gave up 8 bases and V 2 bases, and 3 bases lay outside the gene matches. CDR1 and CDR2 (germline): SGHDT, YYEEEE. The CDR3 sequence: CASSFDRDEKLFF. The CDR3 DNA reads as TGTGCCAGCAGCTTTGACAGGGACGAAAAACTGTTTTTT.

This clonotype was observed a handful of times. The chain employs TRBV6-4 and TRBJ2-1; 7 bases map to TRBD1. The germline CDR1 and CDR2 sequences are MRHNA and SNTAGT. With V trimmed by 6 bases and J by 9 bases, 14 bases remained unmatched. This CDR3 has 15 residues. DNA for the CDR3: TGTGCCAGCAGCCCCATCCCGACAGGGTCCGGTGAGCAGTTCTTC. Its translation: CASSPIPTGSGEQFF.

V usage is TRBV6-5 and J usage is TRBJ2-1; 10 nucleotides match TRBD2. The germline CDR1 and CDR2 sequences are MNHEY and SVGAGI. V gave up 6 bases and J gave up 0 bases; unmatched junction bases: 5. The CDR3 is 16 amino acids. In DNA, the CDR3 is TGTGCCAGCAGAACTAGCGGGACTAGCTCCTACAATGAGCAGTTCTTC. Amino acid sequence: CASRTSGTSSYNEQFF.

This chain uses TRBV7-2 with TRBJ2-3, with TRBD2 matching over 7 bases. J was trimmed by 1 base and V by 0 bases; bases with no gene match: 10. Per the germline V gene, CDR1 is SGHTA and CDR2 is FQGNSA. The CDR3 contains 18 residues. The CDR3 DNA follows: TGTGCCAGCAGCTTAGCAGTTAGAAGGGACTACCGCACAGATACGCAGTATTTT. Its protein product is CASSLAVRRDYRTDTQYF.

The chain uses TRBV4-3 and TRBJ2-1, with a tentative D call TRBD1 (5 bases). Near its end, the DNA agrees better with TRBJ2-7, so the J call may be wrong. The CDR3 spans 15 residues. Germline lookup yields CDR1 LGHNA and CDR2 YSLEER. CDR3 sequence (DNA): TGCGCCAGCAGCCAAGAGTGGGGCTCCTACAATGAGCAGTACTTC. It yields the protein CASSQEWGSYNEQYF.

This clonotype was recorded a few times. An end of the junction does not agree with germline; a read error may underlie this. The chain employs TRBV10-3 and TRBJ2-7; TRBD2 aligns across 11 bases. The CDR3 runs 16 residues. CDR1 and CDR2 from the germline V gene are ENHRY and SYGVKD. The CDR3 DNA follows: TGTGCCGTCAGTGACCCTAGCGGGAGGCCCCCCTACGAGCAGTACTTC. Translating gives CAVSDPSGRPPYEQYF.

The genes are TRBV5-1 and TRBJ1-6, with 8 bases lining up with TRBD1. The CDR3 has 13 residues. Unmatched junction bases numbered 5, after V lost 6 bases and J lost 9 bases. The germline gives CDR1 SGHRS, CDR2 YFSETQ. The CDR3: CASTDRDRSPLHF. DNA of the CDR3: TGCGCCAGCACGGACAGGGACCGTTCACCCCTCCACTTT. The full variable domain, with the rest looked up from reference TRBV5-1 and TRBJ1-6, is KAGVTQTPRYLIKTRGQQVTLSCSPISGHRSVSWYQQTPGQGLQFLFEYFSETQRNKGNFPGRFSGRQFSNSRSEMNVSTLELGDSALYLCASTDRDRSPLHFGNGTRLTVT.

With respect to this clonotype: This clone may be a read error of a much larger clone one base away. The chain uses TRBV2 and TRBJ1-2, with D uncertain. The CDR3 is made up of 15 amino acids. From germline, CDR1 is SNHLY and CDR2 FYNNEI. Between the trimmed V and J ends, which lost 4 bases and 1 base, there was a span of 13 bases. The CDR3: CASSGDPVLNYGYTF. In nucleotides, the CDR3 is TGTGCCAGCAGTGGAGATCCAGTCCTTAACTATGGCTACACCTTC. Full variable domain (missing parts from reference TRBV2 and TRBJ1-2): EPEVTQTPSHQVTQMGQEVILRCVPISNHLYFYWYRQILGQKVEFLVSFYNNEISEKSEIFDDQFSVERPDGSNFTLKIRSTKLEDSAMYFCASSGDPVLNYGYTFGSGTRLTVV.

This rearrangement joins TRBV7-3 to TRBJ1-4, with D unclear. Trimming took 6 bases from V and 8 from J, leaving 13 bases between them. Germline-derived CDR1 and CDR2 are SGHTA and FQGTGA. The CDR3 spans 13 residues. The CDR3: CASSLVNGEKLFF. DNA of the CDR3: TGTGCCAGCAGTCTCGTCAACGGAGAAAAACTGTTTTTT. Full variable domain (rest looked up from reference TRBV7-3 and TRBJ1-4): GAGVSQTPSNKVTEKGKYVELRCDPISGHTALYWYRQSLGQGPEFLIYFQGTGAADDSGLPNDRFFAVRPEGSVSTLKIQRTERGDSAVYLCASSLVNGEKLFFGSGTQLSVL.

This clonotype turned up a few times. The rearrangement uses TRBV5-1 and TRBJ1-2; the D is unclear. This CDR3 region has 12 residues. Trimming removed 7 bases at V and 4 bases at J, with 11 bases between. Germline values: CDR1 SGHRS, CDR2 YFSETQ. For the CDR3, the DNA is TGCGCCAGCGGGGAGGCCGGCTATGGCTACACCTTC. Amino acids: CASGEAGYGYTF.

This clonotype occurred a few times. The V and J genes are TRBV6-1 and TRBJ2-1; D may be TRBD2 (5 bases). The CDR3 extends over 13 amino acids. Trimming removed 4 bases from V and 6 bases from J, with 10 bases in between. The germline gives CDR1 MNHNS, CDR2 SASEGT. The CDR3: CASSGSGSNEQFF. DNA for the CDR3: TGTGCCAGCAGTGGTAGTGGGAGCAATGAGCAGTTCTTC.

The sample holds a few counts of this clonotype. The rearrangement joins TRBV7-6 to TRBJ2-5, with D uncertain. CDR1 and CDR2 (germline): SGHVS, FNYEAQ. V was trimmed by 3 bases and J by 5 bases, leaving 10 bases between them. The CDR3 extends over 13 amino acids. The CDR3 loop reads CASSLNIRETQYF. The CDR3, as DNA: TGTGCCAGCAGCTTGAACATTCGGGAGACCCAGTACTTC.

The chain is built from TRBV6-6 and TRBJ2-7; no clear D. The CDR3 is made up of 16 amino acids. The V gene's germline CDR1 is MNHNY and CDR2 SVGAGI (reference sequence). Trimming shortened V by 11 bases and J by 0 bases, and 23 bases separated the two germline ends. The CDR3 coding sequence is TGTGCCTGGGGTCCCTTATGGGCGGTCAGCTCCTACGAGCAGTACTTC. Translated, it gives CAWGPLWAVSSYEQYF.

This clonotype was seen just once. The rearrangement joins TRBV4-3 to TRBJ1-2, with 8 bases matching TRBD1. The CDR3 is 15 amino acids. The ends lost 0 bases at V and 7 bases at J; junction bases unmatched: 7. The germline V gene has CDR1 LGHNA and CDR2 YSLEER. In nucleotides, the CDR3 is TGCGCCAGCAGCCAAGAGTTCGCCCAGGGGGCTGGCTACACCTTC. Translated: CASSQEFAQGAGYTF.

This sequence joins TRBV28 and TRBJ2-1, with D maybe TRBD2 (5 bases). Germline V CDR1 and CDR2: MDHEN, SYDVKM. V was shortened by 5 bases and J by 9 bases, with 20 bases between the two germline ends. This CDR3 spans 15 amino acids. CDR3 amino acids: CASSVSGSKHGEQFF. CDR3 in DNA: TGTGCCAGCAGTGTAAGTGGGAGTAAACACGGTGAGCAGTTCTTC.

The J gene is TRBJ2-1, the V gene TRBV6-1; 7 nucleotides agree with TRBD2. The CDR3 runs to 14 residues. With 8 bases clipped from V and 3 bases from J, the junction kept 7 bases outside the gene matches. The V gene's germline CDR1 is MNHNS and CDR2 SASEGT. DNA of the CDR3: TGTGCCAGCGGGCGCCGGGACTACTACAATGAGCAGTTCTTC. Residues: CASGRRDYYNEQFF.

V gene TRBV20-1 combines with J gene TRBJ2-7; 7 bases align to TRBD1. This CDR3 is 14 amino acids long. Trimming at V came to 7 bases and at J to 2 bases, leaving 11 bases not matched to a gene. Germline assignment: CDR1 DFQATT and CDR2 SNEGSKA (reference sequence). CDR3 region: CSVLTGLGTYEQYF. The CDR3, as DNA: TGCAGTGTTTTGACAGGGCTGGGTACCTACGAGCAGTACTTC.

The chain links TRBV5-4 to TRBJ2-3, with D perhaps TRBD1 or TRBD2 (5 bases each). Trimming took 3 bases from V and 7 from J, leaving 30 bases between them. The CDR3 spans 19 residues. Germline V gene lookup returns CDR1 SGHNT and CDR2 YYREEE (reference sequence). CDR3 loop: CASSSPVGPMTTFLNTQYF. The CDR3 DNA is TGTGCCAGCAGCTCCCCCGTGGGACCAATGACTACGTTCCTTAATACGCAGTATTTT.

The chain recombines TRBV20-1 with TRBJ2-5, with D unresolved. V lost 0 bases to trimming and J lost 0 bases, with 14 bases between them. CDR1 and CDR2 (germline): DFQATT, SNEGSKA (reference sequence). The CDR3 runs 16 residues. The CDR3 here is CSARDRAGENQETQYF. In nucleotides, the CDR3 is TGCAGTGCTAGAGATCGGGCAGGAGAGAACCAAGAGACCCAGTACTTC.

The chain combines TRBV7-9 with TRBJ2-4, with a weak D call TRBD2 (6 bases). With the DNA end fitting TRBJ2-5 better, the J assignment may be wrong. CDR1 and CDR2 (germline): SEHNR, FQNEAQ (reference sequence). The length of the CDR3 is 13 residues. CDR3 nucleotide sequence: TGTGCCAGCAGCTTGTCTAGCGAACAGACCCAGTACTTC. It codes for CASSLSSEQTQYF.